This T cell receptor (beta chain) was captured by sequencing in a study of T cell responses to AZD1222 COVID-19 vaccine. Whole-study results and caveats: Donors, mostly white British, included more females; clonal diversity was possibly underestimated. Repertoire samples came only from after the peak T cell response.

The table came from immunoSEQ multiplex PCR; TCRdb's copy has only in-frame clones and leaves some out. The top ten clones hold 8.1% of a sample with roughly 28,000 clones, approximately 93% of them seen once. This CDR3 is 14 amino acids long. V dropped 1 base and J dropped 6 bases, with 11 bases sitting between them. In germline, CDR1 is LGHNA, CDR2 YSLEER. Regarding this clone: Its target is not known.

The material was peripheral blood, obtained on day 0 of AZD1222 vaccination. The chain links TRBV4-3 to TRBJ2-3; D is unresolved. The source of this sequence is an adult in good health. The CDR3 sequence is CASSQGRRSDTQYF. The DNA of the CDR3 is TGCGCCAGCAGCCAAGGAAGGAGATCTGATACGCAGTATTTT.